Listed here are 2 T cell receptor beta chains from one sample, sequenced in a study of blood T cell repertoires in COVID-19 (dated by TCRdb to 2018 to 2021). The library was obtained by the immunoSEQ multiplex PCR assay. This is the immuneACCESS table as TCRdb keeps it, with only in-frame sequences that have V and J called. A part of the clones is gone; compared with another copy, unresolved V genes explain less than half, and the rest is unexplained. The sample has 200,000 to 300,000 clones on record, more than 70% of them singletons. Of the sample, roughly 5.2% is held by the ten largest clones. Sample: peripheral blood. The source is a woman of 80 years or more with COVID-19, enrolled during active disease.

This chain joins TRBV2 and TRBJ2-1; 7 bases are shared with TRBD1. With V trimmed by 5 bases and J by 5 bases, 9 bases remained unmatched. The CDR3 has 15 amino acids. CDR1 SNHLY and CDR2 FYNNEI come from the germline V gene. CDR3 coding DNA: TGTGCCAGCAGTCGGACCGGGACAGCTGACAATGAGCAGTTCTTC. Amino acids: CASSRTGTADNEQFF.

The chain employs TRBV6-6 and TRBJ2-2, with TRBD2 as a possible D gene (5 bases). From germline, CDR1 is MNHNY and CDR2 SVGAGI (reference sequence). Trimming pared 7 bases from V and 5 bases from J, leaving 11 bases between. The CDR3 is made up of 13 amino acids. CDR3 sequence: CASTPEGTGELFF. In DNA form, the CDR3 reads TGTGCCAGCACCCCCGAGGGAACCGGGGAGCTGTTTTTT.